This T cell receptor beta chain originates from a study of patients and donors after allogeneic stem cell transplantation. This CDR3 has 16 residues. With 4 bases clipped from V and 8 bases from J, the junction kept 7 bases outside the gene matches. Germline V CDR1 and CDR2: MGHDK, SYGVNS. Each CDR3 protein is one row after TCRdb ran MiXCR on the RT-PCR reads. The table includes about a million distinct CDR3 sequences, roughly 18% detected once. This clonotype has more than one count but fewer than ten. The clonotype comes from a human donor who was either an allogeneic HSCT recipient or a stem cell or donor lymphocyte infusion donor (not recorded which). It is not recorded whose cells these are; they may come from a transplant donor. The V call is TRBV25-1, the J call TRBJ1-6; TRBD1 aligns across 11 bases. Sequenced sample: blood, either unsorted or a sorted T cell fraction (not recorded which). CDR3 DNA sequence: TGTGCCAGCAGTGTCTCCGGGACAGGGGGATATTCACCCCTCCACTTT. This translates into CASSVSGTGGYSPLHF.